This section outlines one T cell receptor (beta chain) sequence together with its context. Its antigen is still unknown. Base qualities are not at hand, and no much larger clone is one base apart. The library was built by means of the immunoSEQ multiplex PCR assay. In the paper's pipeline: A statistical classification framework was built to diagnose cytomegalovirus status from the catalog of TCR beta chain sequences. The source is immuneACCESS, and TCRdb retained only in-frame sequences with V and J called. Part of the clones is not carried over; for the studies checked, unresolved V genes explain less than half of this, and the remainder is unexplained. V and J calls and clone size are given by that table; D and trimming were obtained from the DNA. The sample includes roughly 150,000 clones, with 70% to 90% observed a single time. The ten most abundant clones make up 3% to 3.5% of the sample. The data were taken from a study of cytomegalovirus exposure and HLA in healthy donors (dated by TCRdb to about 2017). Notes on the research overall: According to a later analysis, the 120 or so validation repertoires were produced on the same platform as the approximately 600 repertoires of the first cohort. The study aimed to test whether cataloging public T cell receptors could reveal signatures of past pathogen exposure. High-throughput TCR immunosequencing, statistical association of individual TCRs with disease status, and machine learning were combined to predict cytomegalovirus infection status. A separate validation cohort of over 95 different subjects was used in addition to the roughly 640-subject first cohort.

The donors were included in the validation cohort of roughly 130 subjects, a group kept apart from the roughly 700-subject first cohort. V is pared back by 1 base and J by 0 bases, with 18 bases lying between the germline termini. The germline V gene provides CDR1 MGHRA and CDR2 YSYEKL. CDR3 length: 18 amino acids, cysteine to phenylalanine. The sequence is cut down to CDR3 DNA, 54 bases in frame from base 1. Results and caveats for the whole study, not just this receptor: In the study, about 150 TCR beta chains were listed as associated with cytomegalovirus. Subsequent analysis determined that TCRs grouped into clusters in the first cohort also showed a tendency toward co-occurrence across the roughly 120 validation repertoires, and 85% to 95% of cluster scores exceeded 0. Across donors, most TCR sequences were observed very rarely, whereas some public TCRs were present in many individuals. The authors suggested that the approach could potentially be extended to other disease states and immunological phenotypes. The classifier was reported to diagnose cytomegalovirus status with high specificity and sensitivity in both the original cohort and the validation cohort. A later analysis had no HLA typing for the validation cohort, so co-occurrence there was scored across all 120 or so repertoires. A few of the identified cytomegalovirus-associated TCR beta chains were confirmed in vitro to be specific for cytomegalovirus antigens.

This sequence uses TRBV4-1 and TRBJ1-1, with TRBD1 perhaps the D gene, on 6 matching bases. The sample taken for sequencing was PBMCs. This sequence originates from a young woman in good health and CMV-seropositive. At the DNA level, the sequence is TGCGCCAGCAGCCAAGGTAAGGTGTCAGGGGTTGTGAACACTGAAGCTTTCTTT. Its product reads: CASSQGKVSGVVNTEAFF.